Presented here are 27 T cell receptor beta chains from one specimen sequenced in a study of blood T cell repertoires in COVID-19. The data were produced by immunoSEQ multiplex PCR, yet TCRdb's version contains in-frame clones alone and is incomplete. The table lists around 300,000 clones, around 87% of them singletons. The sample consisted of peripheral blood. These TCRs come from a woman aged 45-65 years with active or convalescent COVID-19.

The rearrangement links TRBV2 to TRBJ1-6; D is possibly TRBD1 (5 bases). Germline V gene lookup returns CDR1 SNHLY and CDR2 FYNNEI. This CDR3 spans 12 amino acids. Between the trimmed V and J ends, which lost 8 bases and 7 bases, there was a span of 9 bases. The CDR3 bases are TGTGCCAGCGGGCCAGGGAATTCACCCCTCCACTTT. Its protein is CASGPGNSPLHF.

In its sample, this clone was seen a few times. DNA for the CDR3: TGTGCCAGCAGCTCCTCCCCCTACGAGCAGTACTTC. Protein sequence: CASSSSPYEQYF. The V call is TRBV27, the J call TRBJ2-7; D not resolved. The CDR3 runs 12 residues. The V end was cut by 6 bases, the J end by 2 bases, with 8 bases between. In germline, CDR1 is MNHEY, CDR2 SMNVEV (reference sequence).

The CDR3 is CASSATVSYEQYF. The CDR3 DNA follows: TGTGCCAGCAGCGCGACTGTCTCCTACGAGCAGTACTTC. The rearrangement uses TRBV4-2 and TRBJ2-7; D is uncertain. The germline CDR1 and CDR2 sequences are LGHNA and YNFKEQ. Between the trimmed V and J ends, which lost 5 bases and 0 bases, there was a span of 8 bases. CDR3 size: 13 residues.

This chain links TRBV4-1 with TRBJ2-2, with 15 bases that match TRBD2. The CDR3 is made up of 18 amino acids. Losses at the gene ends were 3 bases for V and 0 bases for J; bases not matched to a gene: 2. Germline V gene data show CDR1 as MGHRA and CDR2 as YSYEKL. The CDR3 nucleotides read TGCGCCAGCAGCCATGGACTAGCGGGGGGGCCGAACACCGGGGAGCTGTTTTTT. Translating it yields CASSHGLAGGPNTGELFF.

The V call is TRBV7-6, the J call TRBJ1-2; 8 nucleotides match TRBD1. V shed 1 base and J 7 bases; nucleotides not matched to a gene: 5. The germline V gene has CDR1 SGHVS and CDR2 FNYEAQ. The CDR3 is made up of 14 amino acids. In DNA form, the CDR3 reads TGTGCCAGCAGCTTAGGTCTACAGGGGGGTGGCTACACCTTC. It codes for CASSLGLQGGGYTF.

This clone was detected only once. The CDR3 reads CASSPGSGLAGAGGVTQYF. The CDR3 DNA reads TGTGCCAGCTCACCCGGTTCGGGACTAGCGGGGGCCGGCGGTGTGACCCAGTACTTC. The V call is TRBV18, the J call TRBJ2-5, with 14 bases aligning to TRBD2. The CDR3 consists of 19 residues. Losses at the gene ends were 3 bases for V and 7 bases for J; bases not matched to a gene: 16. Germline CDR1 and CDR2: KGHSH and LQKENI.

The CDR3 DNA follows: TGTGCCAGTAGTCCCCTACCCGGGGAGCTGTTTTTT. Amino acids: CASSPLPGELFF. The chain links TRBV19 to TRBJ2-2; D uncertain. CDR3 length: 12 residues. Germline V gene data show CDR1 as LNHDA and CDR2 as SQIVND (reference sequence). V lost 5 bases, J lost 6 bases, and 7 bases lay in between.

V gene TRBV3-1 (or the pseudogene TRBV3-2) combines with J gene TRBJ2-1, with TRBD2 identical over 7 bases. CDR3 size: 14 residues. Germline lookup yields CDR1 LGHDT and CDR2 YNNKEL (reference sequence). Trimming took 1 base from V and 8 from J; bases not matched to a gene: 5. For the CDR3, the DNA is TGTGCCAGCAGCCAAGGATCACGGGGGGATGAGCAGTTCTTC. This translates into CASSQGSRGDEQFF.

Here the CDR3 DNA reads TGTGCCAGCAGTCTAGGGACAACTGGAAACACCATATATTTT. As protein: CASSLGTTGNTIYF. The chain recombines TRBV6-6 with TRBJ1-3, with D tentatively TRBD1 (6 bases). Germline V lookup: CDR1 MNHNY, CDR2 SVGAGI (reference sequence). Trimming removed 5 bases at V and 2 bases at J, with 10 bases between. The CDR3 is made up of 14 amino acids.

The chain joins TRBV30 to TRBJ1-5; TRBD1 aligns across 7 bases. Trimming cost V 2 bases and J 9 bases; bases outside gene matches: 13. The CDR3 sequence is 15 residues long. Germline loops: CDR1 GTSNPN, CDR2 SVGIG (reference sequence). In nucleotides, the CDR3 is TGTGCCTGGAGTTCGCCCGACAGGGTGGCCTGGCCCCAGCATTTT. This codes for CAWSSPDRVAWPQHF.

The sample holds a few counts of this clone. The CDR3 DNA reads TGTGCCAGCAGCTCGGGGGTCTCCTACAATGAGCAGTTCTTC. Amino acid sequence: CASSSGVSYNEQFF. The chain couples TRBV7-2 to TRBJ2-1, with TRBD2 as a possible D gene (6 bases). Germline CDR1 is SGHTA and CDR2 is FQGNSA. This CDR3 contains 14 residues. V shed 4 bases and J shed 0 bases, with 7 bases lying between them. The variable domain in full, completed from reference TRBV7-2 and TRBJ2-1, reads GAGVSQSPSNKVTEKGKDVELRCDPISGHTALYWYRQSLGQGLEFLIYFQGNSAPDKSGLPSDRFSAERTGGSVSTLTIQRTQQEDSAVYLCASSSGVSYNEQFFGPGTRLTVL.

The chain is built from TRBV5-4 and TRBJ2-3; 7 nucleotides match TRBD2. V shed 0 bases, J shed 1 base, and the junction held 2 bases outside the gene matches. CDR1 and CDR2 (germline): SGHNT, YYREEE (reference sequence). CDR3 length: 15 residues. The CDR3 coding sequence is TGTGCCAGCAGCTTGGACAGCGGGGGCACAGATACGCAGTATTTT. Translating gives CASSLDSGGTDTQYF. The full variable domain, completed using reference TRBV5-4 and TRBJ2-3, is ETGVTQSPTHLIKTRGQQVTLRCSSQSGHNTVSWYQQALGQGPQFIFQYYREEENGRGNFPPRFSGLQFPNYSSELNVNALELDDSALYLCASSLDSGGTDTQYFGPGTRLTVL.

The J gene is TRBJ1-3, the V gene TRBV29-1, with no clear D. Germline-derived CDR1 and CDR2 are SQVTM and ANQGSEA. V was clipped by 4 bases and J by 0 bases, with 4 bases between them. The CDR3 sequence is 12 residues long. Here the CDR3 DNA reads TGCAGCGTTGCAGGCTCTGGAAACACCATATATTTT. This translates into CSVAGSGNTIYF.

The gene calls are TRBV9 and TRBJ2-3; D is undetermined. Germline assignment: CDR1 SGDLS and CDR2 YYNGEE. Trimming shortened V by 3 bases and J by 2 bases, and 16 bases separated the two germline ends. This CDR3 has 16 residues. CDR3 DNA: TGTGCCAGCAGCGGATCAGGTTACCAACTCACAGATACGCAGTATTTT. Protein sequence: CASSGSGYQLTDTQYF. The whole variable domain, remainder taken from reference TRBV9 and TRBJ2-3, is DSGVTQTPKHLITATGQRVTLRCSPRSGDLSVYWYQQSLDQGLQFLIQYYNGEERAKGNILERFSAQQFPDLHSELNLSSLELGDSALYFCASSGSGYQLTDTQYFGPGTRLTVL.

The chain joins TRBV3-1 (or the pseudogene TRBV3-2) to TRBJ1-1, with no clear D. The germline V and J ends were trimmed by 6 bases and 1 base, with 9 bases remaining between them. The germline gives CDR1 LGHDT, CDR2 YNNKEL (reference sequence). CDR3 length: 13 residues. CDR3 sequence (DNA): TGTGCCAGCAGTCCCCCAGGGAACACTGAAGCTTTCTTT. As protein: CASSPPGNTEAFF.

The chain couples TRBV10-3 to TRBJ2-7, with a tentative D call TRBD1 (5 bases). The CDR3 spans 14 residues. Germline V lookup: CDR1 ENHRY, CDR2 SYGVKD. V lost 3 bases, J lost 6 bases, and 15 bases lay in between. The CDR3 loop is CAISDPGFQLEQYF. CDR3 in DNA: TGTGCCATCAGTGATCCAGGGTTCCAACTCGAGCAGTACTTC.

Turning to this clone: This sample includes further DNA sequences coding for the same CDR3. The V call is TRBV30, the J call TRBJ1-4; TRBD1 aligns across 8 bases. From germline, CDR1 is GTSNPN and CDR2 SVGIG (reference sequence). The CDR3 runs to 12 residues. Unmatched junction bases numbered 1, after V lost 5 bases and J lost 5 bases. DNA for the CDR3: TGTGCCTGGGACAGGGGAAATGAAAAACTGTTTTTT. Translation gives CAWDRGNEKLFF.

V is TRBV28 and J is TRBJ1-1; the D is unclear. The CDR3 totals 12 residues. V was shortened by 6 bases and J by 0 bases, with 5 bases between the two germline ends. CDR1 and CDR2 (germline): MDHEN, SYDVKM. The CDR3 here is CASSQMNTEAFF. The DNA for the CDR3 is TGTGCCAGCAGCCAGATGAACACTGAAGCTTTCTTT.

The chain combines TRBV19 with TRBJ1-6, with TRBD1 matching over 9 bases. Germline CDR1 reads LNHDA; CDR2 reads SQIVND (reference sequence). This CDR3 is built from 16 residues. Trimming removed 4 bases from V and 10 bases from J; junction bases left unmatched: 11. The CDR3: CASSTGDRVFNSPLHF. The CDR3 DNA reads as TGTGCCAGTAGTACCGGGGACAGGGTTTTTAACTCACCCCTCCACTTT.

J is TRBJ1-1 and V is TRBV12-3 or TRBV12-4; no clear D. V lost 5 bases, J lost 3 bases, and 7 bases lay in between. This CDR3 is built from 12 residues. The CDR3 DNA reads as TGTGCCAGCAGTCTGTCGGACACTGAAGCTTTCTTT. This sequence encodes CASSLSDTEAFF.

DNA for the CDR3: TGTGCCATCAGTGAGTCCGGGACTTCTTACCCCGCCTCCTACGAGCAGTACTTC. It translates to CAISESGTSYPASYEQYF. The chain is built from TRBV10-3 and TRBJ2-7; perhaps TRBD2 as D (6 bases). Germline V lookup: CDR1 ENHRY, CDR2 SYGVKD. CDR3 length equals 18 residues. Trimming took off 0 bases at V and 0 bases at J, with 18 bases between the two ends.

This clone was detected a few times. V usage is TRBV2 and J usage is TRBJ1-2, with D tentatively TRBD1 (5 bases). Trimming removed 5 bases from V and 8 bases from J, with 15 bases in between. The CDR3 sequence is 13 residues long. Germline CDR1 reads SNHLY; CDR2 reads FYNNEI. This chain's CDR3 is CASSSPTGRGYTF. CDR3 DNA: TGTGCCAGCAGTAGCCCTACAGGTCGCGGCTACACCTTC. Complete variable domain (other parts from reference TRBV2 and TRBJ1-2): EPEVTQTPSHQVTQMGQEVILRCVPISNHLYFYWYRQILGQKVEFLVSFYNNEISEKSEIFDDQFSVERPDGSNFTLKIRSTKLEDSAMYFCASSSPTGRGYTFGSGTRLTVV.

This chain connects TRBV5-5 to TRBJ2-3; TRBD2 matches 12 bases. The CDR3 runs 16 residues. Trimming cost V 5 bases and J 5 bases; bases outside gene matches: 9. Germline CDR1 reads SGHKS; CDR2 reads YYEKEE (reference sequence). The CDR3, as DNA: TGTGCCAGCAGGACCCTAGCGGGGGGGCCGGGAGATACGCAGTATTTT. Translation gives CASRTLAGGPGDTQYF.

V gene TRBV30 combines with J gene TRBJ1-1, with no clear D. CDR3 length: 12 amino acids. V lost 3 bases and J 6 bases, leaving 11 bases between the germline ends. Germline assignment: CDR1 GTSNPN and CDR2 SVGIG (reference sequence). The CDR3 DNA follows: TGTGCCTGGAGGGACGGGAGCGCTGAAGCTTTCTTT. Its protein is CAWRDGSAEAFF.

V gene TRBV12-3 or TRBV12-4 combines with J gene TRBJ1-2, with 9 bases lining up with TRBD1. This CDR3 is 13 amino acids long. V gave up 7 bases and J gave up 6 bases; unmatched junction bases: 6. The CDR3 region has the DNA TGTGCCAGCATACAGGGGGCGGGGAATGGCTACACCTTC. Its translation: CASIQGAGNGYTF.

The V and J genes are TRBV14 and TRBJ2-7; 10 bases match TRBD2. J lost 3 bases, V lost 1 base, and 3 bases had no gene match. The V gene's germline CDR1 is SGHDN and CDR2 FVKESK. The CDR3 totals 15 residues. Here the CDR3 reads CASSQVAGGYYEQYF. The CDR3 DNA reads TGTGCCAGCAGCCAAGTAGCGGGAGGCTACTACGAGCAGTACTTC.

The gene calls are TRBV27 and TRBJ1-5; D is undetermined. Germline CDR1 and CDR2: MNHEY and SMNVEV (reference sequence). Trimming shortened V by 8 bases and J by 1 base, and 12 bases separated the two germline ends. This CDR3 comprises 14 residues. The CDR3 coding sequence is TGTGCCAGCGGGGAGGACGGGAGCAATCAGCCCCAGCATTTT. Translation gives CASGEDGSNQPQHF.